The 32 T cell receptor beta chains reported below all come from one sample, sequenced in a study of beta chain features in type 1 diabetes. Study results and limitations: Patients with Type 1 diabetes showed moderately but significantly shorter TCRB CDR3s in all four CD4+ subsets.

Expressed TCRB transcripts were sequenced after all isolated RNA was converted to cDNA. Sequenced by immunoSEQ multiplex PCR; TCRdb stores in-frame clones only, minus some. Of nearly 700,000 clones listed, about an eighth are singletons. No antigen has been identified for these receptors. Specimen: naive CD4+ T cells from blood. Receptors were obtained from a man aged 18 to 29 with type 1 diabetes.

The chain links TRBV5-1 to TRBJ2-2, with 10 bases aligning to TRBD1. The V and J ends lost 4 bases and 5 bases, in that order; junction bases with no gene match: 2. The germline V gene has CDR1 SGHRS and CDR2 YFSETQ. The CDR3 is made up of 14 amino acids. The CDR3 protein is CASSAGQGTGELFF. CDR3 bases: TGCGCCAGCAGCGCGGGACAGGGGACCGGGGAGCTGTTTTTT.

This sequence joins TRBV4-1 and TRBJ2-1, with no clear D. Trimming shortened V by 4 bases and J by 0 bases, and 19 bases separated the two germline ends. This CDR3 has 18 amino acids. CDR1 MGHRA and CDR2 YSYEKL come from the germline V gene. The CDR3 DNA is TGCGCCAGCAGCCCCAAGATGAAGGCAAGGTTCTCCTACAATGAGCAGTTCTTC. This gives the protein CASSPKMKARFSYNEQFF.

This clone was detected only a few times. CDR3 coding DNA: TGTGCCTGGAGTCCCGGAAGGGATCAGCCCCAGCATTTT. The encoded protein is CAWSPGRDQPQHF. The chain recombines TRBV30 with TRBJ1-5, with no clear D. V was pared by 2 bases and J by 5 bases, with 10 bases between. The V gene's germline CDR1 is GTSNPN and CDR2 SVGIG (reference sequence). This CDR3 spans 13 amino acids.

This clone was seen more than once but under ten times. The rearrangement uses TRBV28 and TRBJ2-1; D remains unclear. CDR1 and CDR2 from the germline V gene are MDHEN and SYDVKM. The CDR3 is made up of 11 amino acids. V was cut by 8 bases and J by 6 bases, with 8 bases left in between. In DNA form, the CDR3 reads TGTGCCAGCGCGGCGGTCAATGAGCAGTTCTTC. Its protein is CASAAVNEQFF.

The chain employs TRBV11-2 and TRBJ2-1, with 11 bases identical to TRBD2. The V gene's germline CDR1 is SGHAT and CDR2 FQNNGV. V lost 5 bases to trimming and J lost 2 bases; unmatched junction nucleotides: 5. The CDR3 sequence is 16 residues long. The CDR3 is CASSPGLAATYNEQFF. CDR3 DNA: TGTGCCAGCAGCCCGGGACTAGCGGCCACCTACAATGAGCAGTTCTTC.

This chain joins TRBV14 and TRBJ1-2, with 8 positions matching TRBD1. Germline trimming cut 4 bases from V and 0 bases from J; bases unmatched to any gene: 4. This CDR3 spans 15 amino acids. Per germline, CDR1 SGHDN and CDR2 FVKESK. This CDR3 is CASSLGTGANYGYTF. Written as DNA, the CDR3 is TGTGCCAGCAGCCTAGGGACAGGAGCTAACTATGGCTACACCTTC.

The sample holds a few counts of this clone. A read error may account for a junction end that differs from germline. CDR3 sequence reads: CASREGEFYEQYF. CDR3 DNA sequence: TGTGCCAGCAGAGAAGGAGAGTTCTACGAGCAGTACTTC. The chain recombines TRBV2 with TRBJ2-7; D is uncertain. CDR1 and CDR2 from the germline V gene are SNHLY and FYNNEI. This CDR3 comprises 13 residues. Using reference TRBV2 and TRBJ2-7 for the parts outside the CDR3, the full variable domain is EPEVTQTPSHQVTQMGQEVILRCVPISNHLYFYWYRQILGQKVEFLVSFYNNEISEKSEIFDDQFSVERPDGSNFTLKIRSTKLEDSAMYFCASREGEFYEQYFGPGTRLTVT.

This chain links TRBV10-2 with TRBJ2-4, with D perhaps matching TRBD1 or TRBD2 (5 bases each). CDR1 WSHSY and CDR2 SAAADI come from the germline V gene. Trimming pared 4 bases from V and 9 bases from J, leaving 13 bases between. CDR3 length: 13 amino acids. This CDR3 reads CASSGGTEGIQYF. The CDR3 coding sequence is TGCGCCAGCAGTGGGGGGACCGAGGGCATTCAGTACTTC.

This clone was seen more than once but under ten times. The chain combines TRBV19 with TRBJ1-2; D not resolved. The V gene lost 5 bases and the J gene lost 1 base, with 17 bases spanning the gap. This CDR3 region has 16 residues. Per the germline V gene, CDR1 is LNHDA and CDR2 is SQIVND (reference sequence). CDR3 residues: CASSSTRQVFNYGYTF. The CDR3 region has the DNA TGTGCCAGTAGTTCAACGAGGCAGGTTTTTAACTATGGCTACACCTTC.

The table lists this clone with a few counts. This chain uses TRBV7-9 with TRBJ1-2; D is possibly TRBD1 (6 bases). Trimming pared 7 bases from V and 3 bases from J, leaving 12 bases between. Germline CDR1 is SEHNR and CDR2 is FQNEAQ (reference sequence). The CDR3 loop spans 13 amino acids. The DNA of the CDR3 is TGTGCCAGCAACCTCAGGGGAGACTATGGCTACACCTTC. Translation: CASNLRGDYGYTF.

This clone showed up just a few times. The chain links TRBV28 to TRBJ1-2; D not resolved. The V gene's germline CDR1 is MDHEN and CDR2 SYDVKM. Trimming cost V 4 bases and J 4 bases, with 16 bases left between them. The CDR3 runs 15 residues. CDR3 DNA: TGTGCCAGCAGTTCCCCCGGGCCTAGCCGCTATGGCTACACCTTC. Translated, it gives CASSSPGPSRYGYTF.

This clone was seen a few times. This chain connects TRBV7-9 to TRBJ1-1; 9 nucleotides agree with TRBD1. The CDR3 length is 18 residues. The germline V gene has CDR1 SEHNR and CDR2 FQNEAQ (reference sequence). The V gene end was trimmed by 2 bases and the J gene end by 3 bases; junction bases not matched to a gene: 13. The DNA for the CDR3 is TGTGCCAGCAGCTTATTCCCTCCACAGGGGGCCGGGGACACTGAAGCTTTCTTT. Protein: CASSLFPPQGAGDTEAFF.

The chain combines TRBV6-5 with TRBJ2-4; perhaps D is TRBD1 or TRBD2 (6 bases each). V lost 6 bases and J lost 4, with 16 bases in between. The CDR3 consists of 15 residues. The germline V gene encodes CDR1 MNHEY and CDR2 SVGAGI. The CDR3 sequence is CASRPPGGRKNIQYF. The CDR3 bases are TGTGCCAGCAGGCCCCCCGGGGGCAGAAAAAACATTCAGTACTTC.

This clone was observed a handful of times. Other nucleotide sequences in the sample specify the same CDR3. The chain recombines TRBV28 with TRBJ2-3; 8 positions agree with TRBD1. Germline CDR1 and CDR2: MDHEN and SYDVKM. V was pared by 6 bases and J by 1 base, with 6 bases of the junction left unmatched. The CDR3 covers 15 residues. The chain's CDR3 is CASSSGGSGTDTQYF. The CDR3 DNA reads TGTGCCAGCAGCTCAGGGGGCTCGGGCACAGATACGCAGTATTTT.

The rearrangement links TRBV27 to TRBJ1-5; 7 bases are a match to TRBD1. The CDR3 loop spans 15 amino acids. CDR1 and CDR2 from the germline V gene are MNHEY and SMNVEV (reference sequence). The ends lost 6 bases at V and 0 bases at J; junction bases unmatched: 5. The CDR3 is CASSWDRSSNQPQHF. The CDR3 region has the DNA TGTGCCAGCAGCTGGGACAGATCTAGCAATCAGCCCCAGCATTTT.

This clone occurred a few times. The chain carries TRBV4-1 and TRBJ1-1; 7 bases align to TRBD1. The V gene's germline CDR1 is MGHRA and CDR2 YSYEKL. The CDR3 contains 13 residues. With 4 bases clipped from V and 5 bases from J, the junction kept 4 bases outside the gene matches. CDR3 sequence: CASSRDRETEAFF. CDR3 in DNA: TGCGCCAGCAGCCGCGACAGGGAAACTGAAGCTTTCTTT.

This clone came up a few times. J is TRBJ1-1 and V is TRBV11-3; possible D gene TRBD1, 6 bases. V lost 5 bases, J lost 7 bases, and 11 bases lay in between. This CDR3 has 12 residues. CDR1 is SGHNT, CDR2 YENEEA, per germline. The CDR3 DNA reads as TGTGCCAGCAGCCGGGGGGCGGTTGAAGCTTTCTTT. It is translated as CASSRGAVEAFF.

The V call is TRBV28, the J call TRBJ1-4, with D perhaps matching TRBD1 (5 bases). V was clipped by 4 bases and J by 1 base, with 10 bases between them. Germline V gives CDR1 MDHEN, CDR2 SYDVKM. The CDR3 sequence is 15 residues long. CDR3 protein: CASSSMTETNEKLFF. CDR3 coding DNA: TGTGCCAGCAGTTCCATGACAGAAACTAATGAAAAACTGTTTTTT.

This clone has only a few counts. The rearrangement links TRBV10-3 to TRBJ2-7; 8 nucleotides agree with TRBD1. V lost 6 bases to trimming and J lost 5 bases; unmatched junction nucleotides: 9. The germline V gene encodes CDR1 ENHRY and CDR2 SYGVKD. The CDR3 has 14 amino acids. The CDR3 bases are TGTGCCATCAGAGTTGACAGGGGAAGCGACGAGCAGTACTTC. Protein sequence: CAIRVDRGSDEQYF.

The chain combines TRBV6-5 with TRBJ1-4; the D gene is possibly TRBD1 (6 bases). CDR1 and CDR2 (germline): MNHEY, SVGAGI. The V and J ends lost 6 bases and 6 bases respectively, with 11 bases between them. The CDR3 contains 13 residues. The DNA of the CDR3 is TGTGCCAGCAGGTCAGGGGTTGATGAAAAACTGTTTTTT. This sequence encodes CASRSGVDEKLFF.

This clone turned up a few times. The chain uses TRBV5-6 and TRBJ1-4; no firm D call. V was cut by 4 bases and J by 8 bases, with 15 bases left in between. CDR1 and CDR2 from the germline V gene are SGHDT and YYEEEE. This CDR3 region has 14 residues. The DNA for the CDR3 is TGTGCCAGCAGCCCGAGGGTCGGCTCGGAAAAACTGTTTTTT. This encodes CASSPRVGSEKLFF. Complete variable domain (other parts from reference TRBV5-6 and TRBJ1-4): DAGVTQSPTHLIKTRGQQVTLRCSPKSGHDTVSWYQQALGQGPQFIFQYYEEEERQRGNFPDRFSGHQFPNYSSELNVNALLLGDSALYLCASSPRVGSEKLFFGSGTQLSVL.

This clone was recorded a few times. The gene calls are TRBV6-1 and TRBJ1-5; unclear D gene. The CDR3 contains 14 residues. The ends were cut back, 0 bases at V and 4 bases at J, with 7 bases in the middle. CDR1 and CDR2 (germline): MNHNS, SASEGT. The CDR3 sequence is CASSEAGWNQPQHF. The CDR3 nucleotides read TGTGCCAGCAGTGAAGCGGGATGGAATCAGCCCCAGCATTTT.

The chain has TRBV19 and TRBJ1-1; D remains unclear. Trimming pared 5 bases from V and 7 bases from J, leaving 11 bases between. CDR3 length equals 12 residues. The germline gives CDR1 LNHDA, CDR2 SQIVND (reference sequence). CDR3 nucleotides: TGTGCCAGTAGTCCCGGACGGATTGAAGCTTTCTTT. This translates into CASSPGRIEAFF.

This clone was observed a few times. The CDR3 DNA reads as TGTGCCAGCAGTTACTCAGTCCGGGACAGGGGGAACGAGCAGTACTTC. Its protein is CASSYSVRDRGNEQYF. The chain has TRBV6-5 and TRBJ2-7, with 11 nucleotides matching TRBD1. Germline CDR1 is MNHEY and CDR2 is SVGAGI. J was trimmed by 5 bases and V by 0 bases; bases with no gene match: 6. The CDR3 consists of 16 residues.

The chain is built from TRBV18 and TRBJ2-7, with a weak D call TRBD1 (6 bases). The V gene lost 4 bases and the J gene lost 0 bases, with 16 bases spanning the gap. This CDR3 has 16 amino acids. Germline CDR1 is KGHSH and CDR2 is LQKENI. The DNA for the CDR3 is TGTGCCAGCTCACGGACAAGGACAGCCTACTCCTACGAGCAGTACTTC. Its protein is CASSRTRTAYSYEQYF.

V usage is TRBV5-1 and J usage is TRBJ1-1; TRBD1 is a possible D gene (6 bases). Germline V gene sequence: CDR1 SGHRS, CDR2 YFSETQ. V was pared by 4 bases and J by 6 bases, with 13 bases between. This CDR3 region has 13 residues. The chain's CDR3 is CASSPQGSAEAFF. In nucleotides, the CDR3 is TGCGCCAGCAGCCCACAGGGTTCCGCTGAAGCTTTCTTT.

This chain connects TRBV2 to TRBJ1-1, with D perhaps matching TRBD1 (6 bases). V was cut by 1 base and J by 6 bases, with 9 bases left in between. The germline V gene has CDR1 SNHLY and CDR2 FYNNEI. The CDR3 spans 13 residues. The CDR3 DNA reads TGTGCCAGCAGTGAAGTCCAGGGGTCTGAAGCTTTCTTT. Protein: CASSEVQGSEAFF.

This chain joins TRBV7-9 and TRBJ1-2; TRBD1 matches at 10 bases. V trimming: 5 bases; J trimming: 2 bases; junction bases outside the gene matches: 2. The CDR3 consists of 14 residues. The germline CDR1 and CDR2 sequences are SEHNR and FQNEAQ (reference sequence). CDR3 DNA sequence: TGTGCCAGCAGCCCGGACAGGGGGAACTATGGCTACACCTTC. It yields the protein CASSPDRGNYGYTF.

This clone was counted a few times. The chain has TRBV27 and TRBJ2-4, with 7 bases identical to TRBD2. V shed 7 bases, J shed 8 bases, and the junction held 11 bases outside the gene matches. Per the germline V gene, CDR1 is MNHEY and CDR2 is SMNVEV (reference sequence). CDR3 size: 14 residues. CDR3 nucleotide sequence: TGTGCCAGCAAACACCCGGGGGAGGGTGACATTCAGTACTTC. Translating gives CASKHPGEGDIQYF.

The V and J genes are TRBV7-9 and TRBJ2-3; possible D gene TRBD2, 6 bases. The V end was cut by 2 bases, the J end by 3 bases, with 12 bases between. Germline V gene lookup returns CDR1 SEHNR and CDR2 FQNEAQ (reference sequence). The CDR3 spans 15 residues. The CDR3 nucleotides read TGTGCCAGCAGCTTATTCGGTAGCGGAACAGATACGCAGTATTTT. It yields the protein CASSLFGSGTDTQYF.

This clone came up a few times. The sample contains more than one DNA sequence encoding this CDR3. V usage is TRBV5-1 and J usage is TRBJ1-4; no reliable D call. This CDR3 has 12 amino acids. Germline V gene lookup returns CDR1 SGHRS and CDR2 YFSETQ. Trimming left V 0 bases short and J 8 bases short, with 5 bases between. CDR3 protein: CASSLAGEKLFF. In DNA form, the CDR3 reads TGCGCCAGCAGCTTGGCCGGCGAAAAACTGTTTTTT. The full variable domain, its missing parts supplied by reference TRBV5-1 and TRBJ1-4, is KAGVTQTPRYLIKTRGQQVTLSCSPISGHRSVSWYQQTPGQGLQFLFEYFSETQRNKGNFPGRFSGRQFSNSRSEMNVSTLELGDSALYLCASSLAGEKLFFGSGTQLSVL.

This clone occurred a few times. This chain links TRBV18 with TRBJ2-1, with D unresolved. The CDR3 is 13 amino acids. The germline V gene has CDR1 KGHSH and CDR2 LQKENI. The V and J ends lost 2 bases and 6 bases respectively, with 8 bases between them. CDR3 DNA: TGTGCCAGCTCACCAACGGGCACCAATGAGCAGTTCTTC. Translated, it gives CASSPTGTNEQFF.